These 32 T cell receptor beta chains were sequenced from one sample in a study of blood T cells in healthy people across ages. Through a sample-barcoded 5' primer and a J-beta primer mix, a second PCR was run for 7 to 11 cycles. Using its own MiXCR run on the 5' RACE reads, TCRdb lists one record per CDR3 protein. The sample holds 890,000 or so distinct CDR3 sequences; around two thirds are singletons and the top ten take 28%. Sequencing was performed on blood. These receptors all come from a young man in good health.

The V call is TRBV29-1, the J call TRBJ2-3, with D perhaps TRBD1 (5 bases). Deletions cut 6 bases from V and 8 bases from J, with 12 bases between. The CDR3 has 11 amino acids. Germline V gene data show CDR1 as SQVTM and CDR2 as ANQGSEA. CDR3 DNA sequence: TGCAGCGTGCCTAGGGGTGGTACGCAGTATTTT. Its translation is CSVPRGGTQYF.

The CDR3 DNA reads TGCAGCGTTGAAGAAAGAGGTACTAGCGGGGGCCTGCACGTAGATACGCAGTATTTT. It encodes CSVEERGTSGGLHVDTQYF. V and J are TRBV29-1 and TRBJ2-3; 11 bases are a match to TRBD2. V gave up 0 bases and J gave up 5 bases; unmatched junction bases: 16. CDR3 length: 19 amino acids. CDR1 and CDR2 from the germline V gene are SQVTM and ANQGSEA.

Only a few counts were recorded for this clonotype. The chain joins TRBV7-3 to TRBJ2-2; D possibly corresponds to TRBD2 (5 bases). The ends were cut back, 4 bases at V and 6 bases at J, with 9 bases in the middle. This CDR3 is 13 amino acids long. In germline, CDR1 is SGHTA, CDR2 FQGTGA. The CDR3 reads CASSSFGAGELFF. In DNA form, the CDR3 reads TGTGCCAGCAGCTCGTTCGGGGCCGGGGAGCTGTTTTTT.

The gene calls are TRBV24-1 and TRBJ2-5; D may correspond to TRBD1 or TRBD2 (5 bases each). CDR3 size: 13 residues. The V gene's germline CDR1 is KGHDR and CDR2 SFDVKD. With 7 bases removed from V and 5 bases from J, the gap between germline ends came to 13 bases. This CDR3 reads CATRGAGVETQYF. CDR3 coding DNA: TGTGCCACCAGAGGGGCCGGGGTGGAGACCCAGTACTTC.

The chain combines TRBV5-1 with TRBJ2-1, with 7 bases matching TRBD2. This CDR3 region has 15 residues. Germline trimming cut 7 bases from V and 1 base from J; bases unmatched to any gene: 8. Germline-derived CDR1 and CDR2 are SGHRS and YFSETQ. CDR3 amino acids: CASGAGTTSYNEQFF. CDR3 coding DNA: TGCGCCAGCGGGGCCGGGACTACGTCCTACAATGAGCAGTTCTTC.

The rearrangement links TRBV7-2 to TRBJ1-4, with 7 bases aligning to TRBD1. V trimming: 3 bases; J trimming: 0 bases; junction bases outside the gene matches: 1. The CDR3 totals 15 residues. Looked up from germline, CDR1 is SGHTA and CDR2 is FQGNSA. CDR3 residues: CASSFGTATNEKLFF. CDR3 nucleotide sequence: TGTGCCAGCAGCTTCGGGACAGCAACTAATGAAAAACTGTTTTTT.

V is TRBV9 and J is TRBJ1-6; D unclear. V shed 7 bases and J shed 8 bases, with 4 bases lying between them. This CDR3 has 10 amino acids. Germline CDR1 is SGDLS and CDR2 is YYNGEE. The CDR3 is CASGDSPLHF. CDR3 DNA sequence: TGTGCCAGCGGAGATTCACCCCTCCACTTT. Together with reference TRBV9 and TRBJ1-6, the CDR3 gives the full variable domain: DSGVTQTPKHLITATGQRVTLRCSPRSGDLSVYWYQQSLDQGLQFLIQYYNGEERAKGNILERFSAQQFPDLHSELNLSSLELGDSALYFCASGDSPLHFGNGTRLTVT.

J is TRBJ2-1 and V is TRBV3-1; possibly TRBD1 for D (5 bases). The J call may be mistaken, given a closer DNA end match to TRBJ2-7. Germline values: CDR1 LGHDT, CDR2 YNNKEL (reference sequence). CDR3 length: 11 residues. This CDR3 reads CASSRPGEQYF. CDR3 sequence (DNA): TGTGCCAGCAGCCGCCCAGGGGAGCAGTACTTC.

This clonotype was recorded a few times. The chain couples TRBV3-1 to TRBJ1-6; D is undetermined. Trimming took off 0 bases at V and 10 bases at J, with 16 bases between the two ends. From germline, CDR1 is LGHDT and CDR2 YNNKEL (reference sequence). This CDR3 has 16 residues. The CDR3 here is CASSQEIGRVVSPLHF. CDR3 DNA: TGTGCCAGCAGCCAAGAGATTGGAAGGGTTGTCTCACCCCTCCACTTT.

For this clonotype: A read error may explain this, as a much larger clone is one base away. This chain connects TRBV7-2 to TRBJ2-5; D unclear. The CDR3 has 14 residues. Germline loops: CDR1 SGHTA, CDR2 FQGNSA. V was trimmed by 4 bases and J by 1 base, leaving 10 bases between them. DNA for the CDR3: TGTGCCAGCAGCTATCGAGCGTTCCAAGAGACCCAGTACTTC. Protein sequence: CASSYRAFQETQYF.

The gene calls are TRBV28 and TRBJ1-1; D remains ambiguous. The CDR3 runs 15 residues. Between the trimmed V and J ends, which lost 7 bases and 1 base, there was a span of 16 bases. Germline CDR1 MDHEN, CDR2 SYDVKM. The CDR3 nucleotides are TGTGCCAGCACCATGGAGCGGGAGACGAACACTGAAGCTTTCTTT. It encodes CASTMERETNTEAFF.

The chain joins TRBV7-2 to TRBJ1-4; D remains unclear. Between the trimmed V and J ends, which lost 4 bases and 6 bases, there was a span of 9 bases. There are 13 residues in the CDR3. Germline assignment: CDR1 SGHTA and CDR2 FQGNSA. CDR3 loop: CASSSQRDEKLFF. CDR3 sequence (DNA): TGTGCCAGCAGCTCTCAGAGGGATGAAAAACTGTTTTTT.

The chain carries TRBV3-1 and TRBJ1-5; no reliable D call. Germline-derived CDR1 and CDR2 are LGHDT and YNNKEL (reference sequence). This CDR3 spans 14 amino acids. Trimming shortened V by 2 bases and J by 4 bases, and 9 bases separated the two germline ends. CDR3 bases: TGTGCCAGCAGCCAATCAGCAGCGAATCAGCCCCAGCATTTT. Translation gives CASSQSAANQPQHF. The complete variable domain, with remaining parts taken from reference TRBV3-1 and TRBJ1-5, reads DTAVSQTPKYLVTQMGNDKSIKCEQNLGHDTMYWYKQDSKKFLKIMFSYNNKELIINETVPNRFSPKSPDKAHLNLHINSLELGDSAVYFCASSQSAANQPQHFGDGTRLSIL.

In its sample, this clonotype was seen a few times. The V and J genes are TRBV28 and TRBJ2-5; D ambiguous. The V gene's germline CDR1 is MDHEN and CDR2 SYDVKM. V lost 1 base and J lost 0, with 9 bases in between. The CDR3 spans 15 residues. The CDR3 sequence is CASSLLGRNQETQYF. Written as DNA, the CDR3 is TGTGCCAGCAGTTTATTGGGCAGAAACCAAGAGACCCAGTACTTC.

This clonotype has a handful of counts. The V and J genes are TRBV2 and TRBJ2-5; D remains ambiguous. This CDR3 region has 11 residues. The V and J ends lost 7 bases and 5 bases respectively, with 8 bases between them. The germline V gene has CDR1 SNHLY and CDR2 FYNNEI. CDR3 region: CASNQEETQYF. CDR3 coding DNA: TGTGCCAGCAACCAGGAGGAGACCCAGTACTTC.

The chain employs TRBV10-3 and TRBJ1-4, with D possibly matching TRBD1 (6 bases). Trimming cost V 6 bases and J 1 base, with 9 bases left between them. The CDR3 runs to 14 residues. CDR1 is ENHRY, CDR2 SYGVKD, per germline. The CDR3 bases are TGTGCCATCAGAGGGACACAAACTAATGAAAAACTGTTTTTT. This gives the protein CAIRGTQTNEKLFF.

This clonotype showed up just a few times. The CDR3 nucleotides are TGCGCCAGCAGCCAAGAGTTAGTGGTGGACTCCTACGAGCAGTACTTC. The encoded protein is CASSQELVVDSYEQYF. V usage is TRBV4-3 and J usage is TRBJ2-7; D remains ambiguous. Germline V CDR1 and CDR2: LGHNA, YSLEER. The CDR3 contains 16 residues. V shed 0 bases and J shed 0 bases, with 12 bases lying between them.

This clonotype was counted a few times. The DNA of the CDR3 is TGCAGTGCGAATAGGGACCTCAAGGGAGAGCAGTTCTTC. This sequence encodes CSANRDLKGEQFF. The chain combines TRBV20-1 with TRBJ2-1; D tentatively fits TRBD1 or TRBD2 (5 bases each). Deletions cut 6 bases from V and 10 bases from J, with 19 bases between. This CDR3 region has 13 residues. Germline CDR1 DFQATT, CDR2 SNEGSKA (reference sequence).

The chain is built from TRBV9 and TRBJ1-6; TRBD1 is a possible D gene (5 bases). Germline assignment: CDR1 SGDLS and CDR2 YYNGEE. The V end lost 0 bases, the J end lost 14 bases, and 18 bases lay between the germline ends. This CDR3 is built from 15 residues. The DNA of the CDR3 is TGTGCCAGCAGCGTAGGGACAACGGGGGTTAATACCCTCCACTTT. Its translation: CASSVGTTGVNTLHF.

The chain recombines TRBV18 with TRBJ2-1; D could derive from TRBD1 or TRBD2 (5 bases each). Germline V gene data show CDR1 as KGHSH and CDR2 as LQKENI. Trimming left V 1 base short and J 4 bases short, with 11 bases between. The CDR3 runs to 15 residues. For the CDR3, the DNA is TGTGCCAGCTCACCACGGGACGCTCGGTACAATGAGCAGTTCTTC. Its translation: CASSPRDARYNEQFF.

The chain couples TRBV6-5 to TRBJ2-1, with 8 bases identical to TRBD2. CDR1 is MNHEY and CDR2 is SVGAGI in the germline V gene. The CDR3 consists of 15 residues. The ends lost 6 bases at V and 2 bases at J; junction bases unmatched: 6. CDR3 in DNA: TGTGCCAGCAGAAGCGCGGGGGGACCCTACAATGAGCAGTTCTTC. It encodes CASRSAGGPYNEQFF.

The rearrangement links TRBV6-1 to TRBJ1-6, with TRBD1 matching 8 bases. J was trimmed by 7 bases and V by 7 bases; bases with no gene match: 6. Germline V lookup: CDR1 MNHNS, CDR2 SASEGT. The length of the CDR3 is 14 residues. Written as DNA, the CDR3 is TGTGCCAGCATGCAGGGGGCCGGGAATTCACCCCTCCACTTT. Translating it yields CASMQGAGNSPLHF.

This clonotype was counted once. A read error may account for a junction end that differs from germline. The chain's CDR3 is CASRYSEGSTEAFF. The CDR3 DNA reads as TGTGCCAGCAGATACTCGGAAGGGTCCACTGAAGCTTTCTTT. The chain combines TRBV6-5 with TRBJ1-1, with D unresolved. This CDR3 is built from 14 residues. The germline V gene encodes CDR1 MNHEY and CDR2 SVGAGI.

The V call is TRBV5-1, the J call TRBJ2-1, with 13 bases that match TRBD2. The CDR3 runs 16 residues. Per germline, CDR1 SGHRS and CDR2 YFSETQ. V shed 3 bases and J 5 bases; nucleotides not matched to a gene: 5. The chain's CDR3 is CASSWTGTSGNNEQFF. CDR3 bases: TGCGCCAGCAGCTGGACCGGGACTAGCGGGAACAATGAGCAGTTCTTC.

This rearrangement joins TRBV2 to TRBJ2-1; 7 bases line up with TRBD1. Germline V lookup: CDR1 SNHLY, CDR2 FYNNEI. The CDR3 extends over 13 amino acids. V shed 4 bases and J 6 bases; nucleotides not matched to a gene: 3. The CDR3 loop reads CASSGDRLNEQFF. The CDR3 bases are TGTGCCAGCAGTGGGGACAGACTCAATGAGCAGTTCTTC.

There are many counts of this clonotype. CDR3 residues: CSVDSGHDEQFF. The CDR3 DNA follows: TGCAGCGTTGATTCAGGGCACGATGAGCAGTTCTTC. The V call is TRBV29-1, the J call TRBJ2-1; possibly TRBD1 for D (5 bases). Deletions cut 3 bases from V and 8 bases from J, with 11 bases between. The germline gives CDR1 SQVTM, CDR2 ANQGSEA. This CDR3 contains 12 residues.

This clonotype was detected many times. The CDR3 coding sequence is TGTGCCAGCAGCTCACTGACGGGAAATGAGCAGTTCTTC. It codes for CASSSLTGNEQFF. The V and J genes are TRBV7-9 and TRBJ2-1; perhaps TRBD2 as D (5 bases). The germline V and J ends were trimmed by 4 bases and 7 bases, with 11 bases remaining between them. CDR1 and CDR2 from the germline V gene are SEHNR and FQNEAQ (reference sequence). This CDR3 is 13 amino acids long.

In its sample, this clonotype was seen a few times. The chain joins TRBV4-3 to TRBJ2-4, with D hard to call. This CDR3 is 17 amino acids long. V lost 0 bases and J lost 2, with 14 bases in between. CDR1 and CDR2 from the germline V gene are LGHNA and YSLEER. The CDR3, as DNA: TGCGCCAGCAGCCAAGAAGGTGCCCCCCTATCCAAAAACATTCAGTACTTC. This encodes CASSQEGAPLSKNIQYF.

This clonotype was picked up a small number of times. The rearrangement links TRBV6-6 to TRBJ2-6; 10 nucleotides line up with TRBD1. Trimming cost V 6 bases and J 0 bases; bases outside gene matches: 5. This CDR3 has 17 residues. The germline gives CDR1 MNHNY, CDR2 SVGAGI (reference sequence). CDR3 sequence (DNA): TGTGCCAGCAGGACAGGGGGCGATAACTCTGGGGCCAACGTCCTGACTTTC. Translating gives CASRTGGDNSGANVLTF.

V is TRBV28 and J is TRBJ2-5; no clear D gene. Germline V gene lookup returns CDR1 MDHEN and CDR2 SYDVKM. The CDR3 runs 13 residues. V lost 5 bases to trimming and J lost 5 bases, with 12 bases between them. CDR3 bases: TGTGCCAGCAGTGTAGGCACCATGGAGACCCAGTACTTC. Translating it yields CASSVGTMETQYF. The whole variable domain, remainder taken from reference TRBV28 and TRBJ2-5, is DVKVTQSSRYLVKRTGEKVFLECVQDMDHENMFWYRQDPGLGLRLIYFSYDVKMKEKGDIPEGYSVSREKKERFSLILESASTNQTSMYLCASSVGTMETQYFGPGTRLLVL.

This chain joins TRBV20-1 and TRBJ2-7; 11 bases are shared with TRBD2. CDR3 length: 16 amino acids. V was clipped by 4 bases and J by 10 bases; unmatched bases: 18. CDR1 is DFQATT and CDR2 is SNEGSKA in the germline V gene (reference sequence). CDR3 region: CSAKGASGRNQESQYF. CDR3 DNA sequence: TGCAGTGCTAAGGGGGCTAGCGGGAGGAACCAAGAGTCCCAGTACTTC.

V gene TRBV6-5 combines with J gene TRBJ2-3; perhaps TRBD1 as D (6 bases). CDR1 and CDR2 (germline): MNHEY, SVGAGI. The ends were cut back, 6 bases at V and 0 bases at J, with 13 bases in the middle. This CDR3 has 15 amino acids. The CDR3 bases are TGTGCCAGCAGGAAACTGGACAGTAGCACAGATACGCAGTATTTT. Protein: CASRKLDSSTDTQYF.